This T cell receptor (beta chain) was sequenced for a study of T-cell reconstitution after alpha-beta-depleted transplantation in children. Findings and limits, study-wide: As was reported, about two months after transplant, alpha-beta T cells came from several hundred expanded graft clones. Recipient T cells and thymic progenitors that survived gave rise to the high TCRbeta diversity observed at day 60 in some patients. By one year post-transplant, T-cell counts and diversity largely arose from T cells that were newly produced.

V lost 7 bases, J lost 0 bases, and 10 bases lay in between. The CDR3 contains 14 residues. Unique molecular identifiers were used to barcode this TCRbeta library. In TCRdb, the PCR reads were re-called with MiXCR into one record per CDR3 protein. The sample yields 250,000 to 400,000 distinct CDR3 sequences, over 20% seen once. Many counts were recorded for this clonotype. Its cognate antigen is unknown. Sequencing used PBMCs, mostly from graft donor cells, obtained 180 days after TCRalphabeta/CD19-depleted stem cell transplant. This receptor was obtained from a male patient younger than 18 who had a stem cell transplant for acute lymphoblastic leukemia, so the T cells may come from the graft donor. The chain uses TRBV12-3 or TRBV12-4 and TRBJ2-1, with D unresolved. This chain's CDR3 is CASTDLSSYNEQFF. DNA for the CDR3: TGTGCCAGCACTGATTTGAGCTCCTACAATGAGCAGTTCTTC.